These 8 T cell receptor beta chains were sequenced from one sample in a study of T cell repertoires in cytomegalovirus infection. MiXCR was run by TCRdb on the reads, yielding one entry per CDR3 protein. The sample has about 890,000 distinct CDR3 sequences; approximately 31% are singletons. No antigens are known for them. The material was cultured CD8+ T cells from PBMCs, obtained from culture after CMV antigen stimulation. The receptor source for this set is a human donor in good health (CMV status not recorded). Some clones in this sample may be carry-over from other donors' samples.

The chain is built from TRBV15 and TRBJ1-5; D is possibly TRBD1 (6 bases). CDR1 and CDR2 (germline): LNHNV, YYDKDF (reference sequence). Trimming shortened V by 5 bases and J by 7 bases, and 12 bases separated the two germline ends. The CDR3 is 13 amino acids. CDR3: CATSPRGLQPQHF. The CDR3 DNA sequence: TGTGCCACCAGCCCTCGGGGGCTGCAGCCCCAGCATTTT.

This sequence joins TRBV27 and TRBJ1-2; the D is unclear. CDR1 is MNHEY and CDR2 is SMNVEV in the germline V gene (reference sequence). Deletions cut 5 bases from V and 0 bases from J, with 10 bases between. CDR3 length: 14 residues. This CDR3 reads CASSEHSANYGYTF. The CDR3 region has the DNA TGTGCCAGCAGTGAGCACTCTGCTAACTATGGCTACACCTTC.

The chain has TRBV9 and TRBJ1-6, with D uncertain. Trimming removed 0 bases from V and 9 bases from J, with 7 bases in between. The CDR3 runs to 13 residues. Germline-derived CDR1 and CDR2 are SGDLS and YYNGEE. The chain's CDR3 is CASSVGSGSPLHF. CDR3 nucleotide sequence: TGTGCCAGCAGCGTAGGGTCCGGTTCACCCCTCCACTTT.

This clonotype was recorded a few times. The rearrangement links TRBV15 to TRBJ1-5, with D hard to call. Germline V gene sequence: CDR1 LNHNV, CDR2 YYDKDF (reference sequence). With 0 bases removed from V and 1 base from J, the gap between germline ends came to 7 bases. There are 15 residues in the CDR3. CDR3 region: CATSREQNSNQPQHF. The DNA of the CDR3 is TGTGCCACCAGCAGAGAGCAAAACAGCAATCAGCCCCAGCATTTT.

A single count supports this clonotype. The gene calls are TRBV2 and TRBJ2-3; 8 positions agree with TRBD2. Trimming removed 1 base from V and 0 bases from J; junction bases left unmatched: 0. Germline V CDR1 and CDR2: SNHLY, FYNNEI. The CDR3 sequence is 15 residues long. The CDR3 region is CASSEGTSSTDTQYF. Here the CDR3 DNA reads TGTGCCAGCAGTGAAGGGACTAGCAGCACAGATACGCAGTATTTT. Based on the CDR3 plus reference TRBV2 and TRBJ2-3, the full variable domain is EPEVTQTPSHQVTQMGQEVILRCVPISNHLYFYWYRQILGQKVEFLVSFYNNEISEKSEIFDDQFSVERPDGSNFTLKIRSTKLEDSAMYFCASSEGTSSTDTQYFGPGTRLTVL.

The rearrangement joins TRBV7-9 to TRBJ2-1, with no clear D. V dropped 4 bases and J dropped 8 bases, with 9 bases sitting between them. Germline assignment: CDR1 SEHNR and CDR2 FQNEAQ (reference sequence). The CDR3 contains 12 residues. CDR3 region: CASSWRPDEQFF. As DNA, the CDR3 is TGTGCCAGCAGCTGGAGACCCGATGAGCAGTTCTTC.

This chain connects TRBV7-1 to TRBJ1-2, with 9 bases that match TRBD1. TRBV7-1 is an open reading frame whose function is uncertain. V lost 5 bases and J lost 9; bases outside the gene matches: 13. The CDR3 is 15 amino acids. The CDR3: CASSPPGDRAASYTF. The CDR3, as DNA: TGTGCCAGCAGCCCCCCGGGGGACAGGGCGGCTAGCTACACCTTC.

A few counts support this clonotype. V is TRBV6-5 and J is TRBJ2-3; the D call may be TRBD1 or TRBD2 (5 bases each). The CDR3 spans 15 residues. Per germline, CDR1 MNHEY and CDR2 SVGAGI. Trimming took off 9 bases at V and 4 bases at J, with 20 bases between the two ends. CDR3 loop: CASNPGRFSADTQYF. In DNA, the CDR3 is TGTGCCAGTAATCCGGGACGATTCTCAGCAGATACGCAGTATTTT.